What follows are 25 T cell receptor beta chains derived from one specimen sequenced in a study of cytotoxic CD8 clonotypes in ibrutinib-treated CLL. Produced via immunoSEQ multiplex PCR; TCRdb's table is partial and in-frame only. The sample has around 250,000 clones, roughly 70% seen once. The source material was PBMCs, sampled after 24 months of ibrutinib treatment. The source of these receptors is a human donor with chronic lymphocytic leukemia.

The chain carries TRBV18 and TRBJ2-1; possibly TRBD1 for D (6 bases). The CDR3 contains 16 residues. CDR1 and CDR2 from the germline V gene are KGHSH and LQKENI. The germline V and J ends were trimmed by 6 bases and 6 bases, with 21 bases remaining between them. The CDR3 sequence: CASSQNLRQAVNEQFF. CDR3 sequence (DNA): TGTGCCAGCTCTCAAAACCTCAGACAGGCAGTCAATGAGCAGTTCTTC.

V is TRBV28 and J is TRBJ2-3; a weak D match, TRBD2 (6 bases). Germline V gene lookup returns CDR1 MDHEN and CDR2 SYDVKM. The CDR3 loop spans 12 amino acids. V dropped 6 bases and J dropped 7 bases, with 11 bases sitting between them. CDR3: CASRGLANTQYF. The CDR3 region has the DNA TGTGCCAGCAGGGGACTTGCAAATACGCAGTATTTT.

The chain combines TRBV6-1 with TRBJ1-2; a possible D gene is TRBD1 (5 bases). The CDR3 runs to 12 residues. Germline lookup yields CDR1 MNHNS and CDR2 SASEGT. Deletions cut 6 bases from V and 0 bases from J, with 5 bases between. As DNA, the CDR3 is TGTGCCAGCAGGACAGCTAACTATGGCTACACCTTC. This encodes CASRTANYGYTF.

The chain uses TRBV29-1 and TRBJ2-7; D is perhaps TRBD2 (6 bases). Germline CDR1 SQVTM, CDR2 ANQGSEA. This CDR3 spans 12 amino acids. Between the trimmed V and J ends, which lost 2 bases and 4 bases, there was a span of 9 bases. The CDR3 reads CSVELARYEQYF. The CDR3 bases are TGCAGCGTTGAACTAGCGAGATACGAGCAGTACTTC.

The rearrangement uses TRBV27 and TRBJ2-1; TRBD2 matches 8 bases. V shed 8 bases, J shed 8 bases, and the junction held 14 bases outside the gene matches. The CDR3 has 15 amino acids. The germline CDR1 and CDR2 sequences are MNHEY and SMNVEV (reference sequence). The CDR3 loop is CASSQRSGSFDEQFF. Written as DNA, the CDR3 is TGTGCCAGCTCTCAGAGAAGCGGGAGCTTCGATGAGCAGTTCTTC.

The chain has TRBV19 and TRBJ2-3; TRBD1 might be the D (6 bases). Germline V CDR1 and CDR2: LNHDA, SQIVND (reference sequence). This CDR3 has 15 amino acids. Trimming removed 7 bases at V and 6 bases at J, with 20 bases between. CDR3 sequence reads: CASKPTKTGWDTQYF. CDR3 bases: TGTGCCAGTAAGCCTACTAAGACAGGTTGGGATACGCAGTATTTT.

The chain has TRBV6-1 and TRBJ2-7; D ambiguous. The V gene's germline CDR1 is MNHNS and CDR2 SASEGT. Trimming took 7 bases from V and 7 from J, leaving 17 bases between them. This CDR3 is 13 amino acids long. As DNA, the CDR3 is TGTGCCAGCATGGTACTTACTCTTAAAGAGCAGTACTTC. This translates into CASMVLTLKEQYF.

V is TRBV5-1 and J is TRBJ2-3; D is perhaps TRBD1 (5 bases). The ends were cut back, 5 bases at V and 0 bases at J, with 13 bases in the middle. This CDR3 region has 15 residues. Germline V gene lookup returns CDR1 SGHRS and CDR2 YFSETQ. CDR3 residues: CASSRTSTSTDTQYF. As DNA, the CDR3 is TGCGCCAGCAGTAGGACATCGACTAGCACAGATACGCAGTATTTT.

V is TRBV4-2 and J is TRBJ1-1, with D possibly being TRBD1 (5 bases). Trimming stripped 1 base from V and 0 bases from J, with 9 bases between. CDR1 LGHNA and CDR2 YNFKEQ come from the germline V gene. The CDR3 runs 15 residues. CDR3 region: CASSQAQGMNTEAFF. The CDR3, as DNA: TGTGCCAGCAGCCAAGCTCAGGGAATGAACACTGAAGCTTTCTTT.

J is TRBJ1-2 and V is TRBV2; no definite D call. The CDR3 extends over 14 amino acids. V lost 7 bases and J lost 0, with 12 bases in between. CDR1 and CDR2 from the germline V gene are SNHLY and FYNNEI. The chain's CDR3 is CASTLTSANYGYTF. CDR3 sequence (DNA): TGTGCCAGCACCCTTACTTCCGCTAACTATGGCTACACCTTC.

The V and J genes are TRBV11-2 and TRBJ2-2; a weak D match, TRBD1 (5 bases). CDR1 and CDR2 from the germline V gene are SGHAT and FQNNGV. V lost 3 bases and J lost 4, with 12 bases in between. The CDR3 has 15 amino acids. The CDR3 DNA sequence: TGTGCCAGCAGCTTCGAAGGGGTTGTCACCGGGGAGCTGTTTTTT. Translating gives CASSFEGVVTGELFF. Full variable domain (outside the CDR3, taken from reference TRBV11-2 and TRBJ2-2): EAGVAQSPRYKIIEKRQSVAFWCNPISGHATLYWYQQILGQGPKLLIQFQNNGVVDDSQLPKDRFSAERLKGVDSTLKIQPAKLEDSAVYLCASSFEGVVTGELFFGEGSRLTVL.

This chain connects TRBV6-1 to TRBJ1-1; the D gene is possibly TRBD1 (5 bases). Germline CDR1 MNHNS, CDR2 SASEGT. CDR3 length: 12 amino acids. Trimming removed 3 bases from V and 4 bases from J, with 6 bases in between. The CDR3 DNA is TGTGCCAGCAGTGAGGGGGGCACTGAAGCTTTCTTT. It encodes CASSEGGTEAFF.

This clone was recorded at least ten times. Other DNA sequences in this sample translate to the same CDR3. The chain couples TRBV28 to TRBJ1-5, with a weak D call TRBD1 (6 bases). The CDR3 is made up of 13 amino acids. CDR1 and CDR2 from the germline V gene are MDHEN and SYDVKM. V lost 6 bases and J 0 bases, leaving 6 bases between the germline ends. The CDR3 sequence is CASRGGSNQPQHF. The CDR3 DNA sequence: TGTGCCAGCAGAGGGGGTAGCAATCAGCCCCAGCATTTT.

This clone turned up a few times. The V call is TRBV28, the J call TRBJ2-1; the match to TRBD2 covers 14 bases. J gave up 7 bases and V 8 bases, and 4 bases lay outside the gene matches. Germline V gene data show CDR1 as MDHEN and CDR2 as SYDVKM. This CDR3 spans 14 amino acids. The CDR3 loop reads CASAGTSGRNEQFF. In DNA, the CDR3 is TGTGCCAGCGCCGGGACTAGCGGGAGAAATGAGCAGTTCTTC.

This chain uses TRBV4-1 with TRBJ2-7; a possible D gene is TRBD2 (6 bases). The CDR3 covers 15 residues. Trimming took 0 bases from V and 3 from J, leaving 12 bases between them. Germline CDR1 reads MGHRA; CDR2 reads YSYEKL. The CDR3 nucleotides are TGCGCCAGCAGCCAAGATTGGACTACTATCTACGAGCAGTACTTC. It codes for CASSQDWTTIYEQYF.

This clone has a handful of counts. This rearrangement joins TRBV4-2 to TRBJ1-5; 7 nucleotides line up with TRBD1. CDR1 and CDR2 from the germline V gene are LGHNA and YNFKEQ. The V gene end was trimmed by 4 bases and the J gene end by 4 bases; junction bases not matched to a gene: 4. The CDR3 has 14 amino acids. The CDR3, as DNA: TGTGCCAGCAGCCTGTCGGGACAGAATCAGCCCCAGCATTTT. This translates into CASSLSGQNQPQHF.

The V and J genes are TRBV18 and TRBJ2-7, with a weak D call TRBD2 (5 bases). The CDR3 covers 16 residues. Germline values: CDR1 KGHSH, CDR2 LQKENI. Trimming pared 5 bases from V and 5 bases from J, leaving 22 bases between. The CDR3 nucleotides read TGTGCCAGCTCAACCCTCGAATACCTAGGAGGCAACGAGCAGTACTTC. Encoded protein: CASSTLEYLGGNEQYF.

This clone has a single count. J is TRBJ2-1 and V is TRBV29-1; 13 bases are a match to TRBD2. Germline values: CDR1 SQVTM, CDR2 ANQGSEA. The CDR3 is 18 residues long. V lost 3 bases and J lost 6; bases outside the gene matches: 14. The CDR3 region has the DNA TGCAGCGTTGATAGGTGGGGACTAGCGGGACCAAGGGCCAATGAGCAGTTCTTC. Translated, it gives CSVDRWGLAGPRANEQFF.

The chain couples TRBV4-3 to TRBJ1-4; the D gene is possibly TRBD1 (5 bases). This CDR3 is built from 16 residues. Germline V gene sequence: CDR1 LGHNA, CDR2 YSLEER. Deletions cut 4 bases from V and 12 bases from J, with 24 bases between. CDR3 sequence: CASSRSKGLPTEELFF. The CDR3 bases are TGCGCCAGCAGCCGCTCCAAGGGGTTACCGACTGAGGAACTGTTTTTT.

There are a few counts of this clone. The rearrangement links TRBV7-9 to TRBJ1-5; D ambiguous. The germline V and J ends were trimmed by 2 bases and 2 bases, with 7 bases remaining between them. The CDR3 sequence is 14 residues long. Germline-derived CDR1 and CDR2 are SEHNR and FQNEAQ (reference sequence). The chain's CDR3 is CASSLIDGNQPQHF. The CDR3 DNA is TGTGCCAGCAGCTTAATAGATGGCAATCAGCCCCAGCATTTT.

The J gene is TRBJ1-5, the V gene TRBV15; weak D call: TRBD1 (5 bases). Trimming removed 4 bases from V and 0 bases from J, with 13 bases in between. CDR1 LNHNV and CDR2 YYDKDF come from the germline V gene (reference sequence). The CDR3 totals 16 residues. CDR3 coding DNA: TGTGCCACCAGCAAGGGGAACGGCTATAGCAATCAGCCCCAGCATTTT. It codes for CATSKGNGYSNQPQHF. Supplemented by reference TRBV15 and TRBJ1-5, the full variable domain reads DAMVIQNPRYQVTQFGKPVTLSCSQTLNHNVMYWYQQKSSQAPKLLFHYYDKDFNNEADTPDNFQSRRPNTSFCFLDIRSPGLGDTAMYLCATSKGNGYSNQPQHFGDGTRLSIL.

The chain links TRBV30 to TRBJ1-1; D is uncertain. The CDR3 runs 13 residues. CDR1 GTSNPN and CDR2 SVGIG come from the germline V gene (reference sequence). Trimming stripped 3 bases from V and 0 bases from J, with 8 bases between. The CDR3 bases are TGTGCCTGGAGAATCGGGTTGAACACTGAAGCTTTCTTT. It yields the protein CAWRIGLNTEAFF.

V gene TRBV6-5 combines with J gene TRBJ1-5, with a possible D match to TRBD1 (6 bases). Looked up from germline, CDR1 is MNHEY and CDR2 is SVGAGI. The CDR3 contains 13 residues. V was cut by 7 bases and J by 7 bases, with 14 bases left in between. CDR3 bases: TGTGCCAGCAAACGGGGGGCTGGGCAGCCCCAGCATTTT. The encoded protein is CASKRGAGQPQHF.

The V and J genes are TRBV5-8 and TRBJ2-7, with 8 nucleotides matching TRBD2. The CDR3 is made up of 15 amino acids. V was clipped by 2 bases and J by 3 bases; unmatched bases: 7. The germline V gene has CDR1 SGHTS and CDR2 YDEGEE. In DNA form, the CDR3 reads TGTGCCAGCAGCTTTGGGACTAGACCAGACTACGAGCAGTACTTC. The encoded protein is CASSFGTRPDYEQYF.

This rearrangement joins TRBV6-6 to TRBJ1-5; 8 bases map to TRBD1. There are 13 residues in the CDR3. V lost 6 bases to trimming and J lost 5 bases; unmatched junction nucleotides: 3. The germline CDR1 and CDR2 sequences are MNHNY and SVGAGI (reference sequence). In DNA form, the CDR3 reads TGTGCCAGCAGCGGACAGGGTTATCAGCCCCAGCATTTT. Translated, it gives CASSGQGYQPQHF.